The 24 T cell receptor beta chains below come from one sample, sequenced in a study of cytomegalovirus exposure and HLA in healthy donors. The PCR made use of 60 Vbeta and 13 Jbeta primers. Sequencing used immunoSEQ multiplex PCR; TCRdb keeps in-frame clones, though not all of them. This table holds about 110,000 clones, approximately 81% found once. The sample taken for sequencing was PBMCs. The receptor source for this set is a young woman in good health and CMV-seropositive.

This sequence joins TRBV18 and TRBJ2-3, with a weak D call TRBD2 (6 bases). This CDR3 is built from 16 residues. Germline loops: CDR1 KGHSH, CDR2 LQKENI. V was trimmed by 2 bases and J by 4 bases, leaving 16 bases between them. DNA for the CDR3: TGTGCCAGCTCACCAAAGGTCACTAGCCTCCCAGATACGCAGTATTTT. Amino acid sequence: CASSPKVTSLPDTQYF.

This chain connects TRBV27 to TRBJ2-7; D is undetermined. CDR1 MNHEY and CDR2 SMNVEV come from the germline V gene (reference sequence). The CDR3 runs to 13 residues. V shed 2 bases and J shed 5 bases, with 10 bases lying between them. This chain's CDR3 is CASSLKRGDEQYF. CDR3 nucleotides: TGTGCCAGCAGTTTAAAGAGAGGCGACGAGCAGTACTTC.

The chain employs TRBV5-1 and TRBJ2-7, with a tentative D call TRBD1 (5 bases). V lost 5 bases and J lost 6, with 18 bases in between. CDR1 and CDR2 from the germline V gene are SGHRS and YFSETQ. The CDR3 has 14 residues. This chain's CDR3 is CASSLPGLGAEQYF. As DNA, the CDR3 is TGCGCCAGCAGTCTGCCGGGCCTAGGGGCCGAGCAGTACTTC.

This clone was observed a few times. V gene TRBV6-1 combines with J gene TRBJ1-1, with a weak D call TRBD1 (5 bases). The CDR3 extends over 13 amino acids. V was trimmed by 6 bases and J by 1 base, leaving 9 bases between them. Germline V lookup: CDR1 MNHNS, CDR2 SASEGT. CDR3 in amino acids: CASRRGENTEAFF. In DNA, the CDR3 is TGTGCCAGCAGGCGGGGGGAGAACACTGAAGCTTTCTTT.

In this sample, this clone turned up once. The CDR3 DNA follows: TGCGCCAGCAGCTCCCAGGGTGTGGCCACTGAAGCTTTCTTT. This sequence encodes CASSSQGVATEAFF. The genes are TRBV5-1 and TRBJ1-1; perhaps TRBD1 as D (5 bases). Trimming stripped 3 bases from V and 4 bases from J, with 13 bases between. Germline CDR1 and CDR2: SGHRS and YFSETQ. This CDR3 contains 14 residues. Full variable domain (outside the CDR3, taken from reference TRBV5-1 and TRBJ1-1): KAGVTQTPRYLIKTRGQQVTLSCSPISGHRSVSWYQQTPGQGLQFLFEYFSETQRNKGNFPGRFSGRQFSNSRSEMNVSTLELGDSALYLCASSSQGVATEAFFGQGTRLTVV.

This chain's CDR3 is CASSRQGIIQPQHF. The CDR3 DNA reads TGTGCCAGTAGCCGACAGGGGATTATACAGCCCCAGCATTTT. The chain carries TRBV19 and TRBJ1-5; 8 nucleotides align to TRBD1. CDR3 length: 14 residues. Germline-derived CDR1 and CDR2 are LNHDA and SQIVND (reference sequence). V shed 6 bases and J 7 bases; nucleotides not matched to a gene: 8.

The chain employs TRBV4-1 and TRBJ1-2; D is undetermined. This CDR3 is 14 amino acids long. From germline, CDR1 is MGHRA and CDR2 YSYEKL. Trimming took 4 bases from V and 8 from J, leaving 17 bases between them. The CDR3 coding sequence is TGCGCCAGCAGCCCGCAGCCACGAGGCGCCGGCTACACCTTC. Protein sequence: CASSPQPRGAGYTF.

CDR3 bases: TGTGCCAGCTCACCCCTGGACAGGACCTCGGGTAGCTCCCAAGAGACCCAGTACTTC. It encodes CASSPLDRTSGSSQETQYF. V is TRBV18 and J is TRBJ2-5; 7 nucleotides line up with TRBD1. V shed 3 bases and J 1 base; nucleotides not matched to a gene: 17. The CDR3 has 19 amino acids. Germline CDR1 is KGHSH and CDR2 is LQKENI.

This clone is a singleton in its sample. The rearrangement uses TRBV4-1 and TRBJ2-5; 10 bases fit TRBD2. The CDR3 totals 20 residues. The trim removed 4 bases at V and 7 bases at J, leaving 24 bases unmatched. Germline assignment: CDR1 MGHRA and CDR2 YSYEKL. CDR3 nucleotide sequence: TGCGCCAGCAGCCTAGGAGGGAGGAGTAAACTAGCGGGGTCCCTGGGGACCCAGTACTTC. Its protein product is CASSLGGRSKLAGSLGTQYF.

Here the CDR3 reads CASSERGGSEKLFF. In nucleotides, the CDR3 is TGTGCCAGCAGTGAACGGGGGGGTAGTGAAAAACTGTTTTTT. The rearrangement links TRBV6-1 to TRBJ1-4; D is perhaps TRBD1 (5 bases). Germline loops: CDR1 MNHNS, CDR2 SASEGT. The CDR3 covers 14 residues. V lost 2 bases, J lost 7 bases, and 11 bases lay in between.

The rearrangement uses TRBV19 and TRBJ1-1; 7 bases align to TRBD1. The length of the CDR3 is 15 residues. CDR1 and CDR2 (germline): LNHDA, SQIVND (reference sequence). Germline trimming cut 4 bases from V and 6 bases from J; bases unmatched to any gene: 11. The CDR3 nucleotides read TGTGCCAGTAGTACCATCGACAGGGTGATGCCTGAAGCTTTCTTT. Its translation: CASSTIDRVMPEAFF. Full variable domain (rest looked up from reference TRBV19 and TRBJ1-1): DGGITQSPKYLFRKEGQNVTLSCEQNLNHDAMYWYRQDPGQGLRLIYYSQIVNDFQKGDIAEGYSVSREKKESFPLTVTSAQKNPTAFYLCASSTIDRVMPEAFFGQGTRLTVV.

The chain is built from TRBV2 and TRBJ2-7; D is possibly TRBD1 (7 bases). This CDR3 comprises 15 residues. CDR1 and CDR2 (germline): SNHLY, FYNNEI. V dropped 9 bases and J dropped 3 bases, with 21 bases sitting between them. For the CDR3, the DNA is TGTGCCAGTCGCCCGCCCGCAGGGGGGTTCTACGAGCAGTACTTC. Protein sequence: CASRPPAGGFYEQYF.

The chain couples TRBV27 to TRBJ1-2; 7 nucleotides agree with TRBD1. This CDR3 spans 15 amino acids. V shed 4 bases, J shed 0 bases, and the junction held 5 bases outside the gene matches. Germline V gives CDR1 MNHEY, CDR2 SMNVEV (reference sequence). CDR3 region: CASSSYGQANYGYTF. In nucleotides, the CDR3 is TGTGCCAGCAGTTCTTATGGACAGGCTAACTATGGCTACACCTTC.

The chain uses TRBV4-1 and TRBJ2-7, with 10 bases aligning to TRBD2. The end of the DNA fits TRBJ2-1 better, so the J call may be wrong. This CDR3 comprises 16 residues. The germline CDR1 and CDR2 sequences are MGHRA and YSYEKL. The chain's CDR3 is CASHPSGRTRGNEQFF. Here the CDR3 DNA reads TGCGCCTCACATCCTAGCGGGAGAACCCGTGGCAATGAGCAGTTCTTC.

The chain is built from TRBV5-1 and TRBJ1-4; 7 positions agree with TRBD1. Germline V lookup: CDR1 SGHRS, CDR2 YFSETQ. The V and J ends lost 5 bases and 0 bases, in that order; junction bases with no gene match: 10. The CDR3 is 17 residues long. CDR3 residues: CASSLPSRGATNEKLFF. The CDR3 DNA reads TGCGCCAGCAGTCTCCCCTCCAGGGGGGCAACTAATGAAAAACTGTTTTTT.

The rearrangement links TRBV5-6 to TRBJ2-7; a weak D match, TRBD1 (5 bases). This CDR3 region has 14 residues. In germline, CDR1 is SGHDT, CDR2 YYEEEE. V lost 0 bases and J 7 bases, leaving 14 bases between the germline ends. This CDR3 reads CASSLGVGVVEQYF. The CDR3, as DNA: TGTGCCAGCAGCTTGGGAGTAGGGGTGGTTGAGCAGTACTTC. The variable domain in full, completed from reference TRBV5-6 and TRBJ2-7, reads DAGVTQSPTHLIKTRGQQVTLRCSPKSGHDTVSWYQQALGQGPQFIFQYYEEEERQRGNFPDRFSGHQFPNYSSELNVNALLLGDSALYLCASSLGVGVVEQYFGPGTRLTVT.

CDR3 DNA sequence: TGTGCCAGCAGCTTAGTCCGTAACTATGGCTACACCTTC. It is translated as CASSLVRNYGYTF. The chain couples TRBV7-9 to TRBJ1-2; no definite D call. V was cut by 1 base and J by 1 base, with 4 bases left in between. CDR1 is SEHNR, CDR2 FQNEAQ, per germline (reference sequence). The CDR3 length is 13 residues.

The chain couples TRBV7-9 to TRBJ2-7; D is possibly TRBD2 (5 bases). V was pared by 5 bases and J by 1 base, with 18 bases between. The CDR3 loop spans 16 amino acids. CDR1 is SEHNR, CDR2 FQNEAQ, per germline (reference sequence). CDR3 nucleotide sequence: TGTGCCAGCAGCGCCCGCGGCGGGCGCAAGTCCTACGAGCAGTACTTC. Translated, it gives CASSARGGRKSYEQYF.

V gene TRBV6-4 combines with J gene TRBJ1-2; D possibly corresponds to TRBD1 (5 bases). Trimming removed 0 bases at V and 4 bases at J, with 6 bases between. Germline V gives CDR1 MRHNA, CDR2 SNTAGT. There are 13 residues in the CDR3. CDR3 sequence (DNA): TGTGCCAGCAGTGACTCCGGGGGCTATGGCTACACCTTC. It is translated as CASSDSGGYGYTF.

The chain employs TRBV7-2 and TRBJ2-3, with 8 bases lining up with TRBD2. CDR3 size: 18 residues. The germline CDR1 and CDR2 sequences are SGHTA and FQGNSA. V gave up 5 bases and J gave up 0 bases; unmatched junction bases: 13. CDR3 in DNA: TGTGCCAGCAGCACGAGCCAGTTAGCGGGAACTAGCACAGATACGCAGTATTTT. Translated: CASSTSQLAGTSTDTQYF. Variable domain in full (rest from reference TRBV7-2 and TRBJ2-3): GAGVSQSPSNKVTEKGKDVELRCDPISGHTALYWYRQSLGQGLEFLIYFQGNSAPDKSGLPSDRFSAERTGGSVSTLTIQRTQQEDSAVYLCASSTSQLAGTSTDTQYFGPGTRLTVL.

The chain carries TRBV6-1 and TRBJ2-3; perhaps TRBD1 as D (6 bases). Trimming stripped 7 bases from V and 2 bases from J, with 16 bases between. CDR1 is MNHNS, CDR2 SASEGT, per germline. This CDR3 has 15 amino acids. The CDR3 here is CASKRGTTSTDTQYF. The CDR3 nucleotides read TGTGCCAGCAAGAGAGGGACAACCTCCACAGATACGCAGTATTTT.

This clone appeared a few times. V gene TRBV5-6 combines with J gene TRBJ2-1; 9 bases are shared with TRBD2. CDR3 length: 11 amino acids. In germline, CDR1 is SGHDT, CDR2 YYEEEE. Trimming removed 4 bases from V and 15 bases from J; junction bases left unmatched: 5. The CDR3 reads CASSGREGWFF. The CDR3 region has the DNA TGTGCCAGCAGCGGGCGGGAGGGGTGGTTCTTC.

This clone was seen once. The chain uses TRBV4-1 and TRBJ2-7, with TRBD1 identical over 10 bases. The CDR3 consists of 17 residues. V gave up 4 bases and J gave up 5 bases; unmatched junction bases: 14. CDR1 and CDR2 (germline): MGHRA, YSYEKL. The CDR3 sequence is CASSLSLRDRGSHEQYF. The CDR3 DNA reads TGCGCCAGCAGCCTCTCGCTCCGGGACAGGGGTTCCCACGAGCAGTACTTC.

This sequence joins TRBV28 and TRBJ1-4; TRBD1 matches at 9 bases. The V segment lost 6 bases and the J segment 6 bases; nucleotides outside the gene matches: 5. The CDR3 spans 14 residues. The V gene's germline CDR1 is MDHEN and CDR2 SYDVKM. The CDR3 nucleotides are TGTGCCAGCAGCCTAAGACAGGGGGATGAAAAACTGTTTTTT. Protein product: CASSLRQGDEKLFF.